This T cell receptor beta chain was recorded in a study of blood T cell repertoires in COVID-19. Overall study: Sites in the United States, Italy and Spain provided acute and convalescent COVID-19 samples. From T cells, B-cell-depleted T cells, or PBMCs came the material, which was cDNA or gDNA.

In regard to this clone: In the same sample, other DNA sequences code for this CDR3.

Authors' methods: Estimated nucleated cell counts came from reference gene primer amplification. This table comes from immunoSEQ multiplex PCR, and its TCRdb copy is limited to in-frame clones, with some not included. D and trimming come from the DNA, and the V and J calls and clone size come from that table. This table holds some 130,000 clones, about 86% found once. Trimming removed 3 bases at V and 2 bases at J, with 8 bases between. The CDR3 length is 14 residues. The germline CDR1 and CDR2 sequences are MDHEN and SYDVKM. The chain links TRBV28 to TRBJ1-3; D perhaps matches TRBD1 (5 bases). Sequencing was performed on peripheral blood. The sequence derives from a woman aged 50 to 65 who had recovered from COVID-19. The CDR3 loop is CASSLGGAGNTIYF. The CDR3 DNA follows: TGTGCCAGCAGTTTGGGGGGTGCTGGAAACACCATATATTTT.